A selection of T cell receptor beta chains follows, all from one sample in a study of response to subunit inactivated influenza vaccine. TCRdb re-called the RT-PCR reads with MiXCR, one entry per CDR3 protein. Of 500,000 to 650,000 distinct CDR3 sequences listed, approximately 7.6% were seen once; the top ten hold roughly 13%. The sample was PBMCs from blood, taken around 2 years after vaccination. The receptors shown here come from a man between 45 and 75 years old who received an inactivated influenza vaccine. Each CDR3 is given with its conserved first and last residue. A D gene is named only where the DNA matches it firmly. Only some rows state a clone size, as once, few, many or a class for expanded clones.

>few|TRBV4-1|TRBJ2-5|-
TGCGCCAGCAGCCAGGCCCTCGCGGGGGAGACCCAGTACTTC
CASSQALAGETQYF
>few|TRBV7-8|TRBJ2-1|-
TGTGCCAGCAGCTTTCGTACCCTAAACGCGTACAATGAGCAGTTCTTC
CASSFRTLNAYNEQFF
>many|TRBV28|TRBJ2-1|-
TGTGCCAGCAGTTTGGGTTGGCTAGCTGAATACAATGAGCAGTTCTTC
CASSLGWLAEYNEQFF
>-|TRBV5-1|TRBJ1-6|-
TGCGCCAGCAGCTTGGTTGGGGATAGAGCTTCACCCCTCCACTTT
CASSLVGDRASPLHF
>few|TRBV7-9|TRBJ2-7|-
TGTGCCAGCAGCCGCCAGGGTGTTGAGCAGTACTTC
CASSRQGVEQYF
>many|TRBV5-6|TRBJ2-1|TRBD2
TGTGCCAGCAGCCCGCTAGCGGGAGGGAAGGACATGTGGTTCTTC
CASSPLAGGKDMWFF
>-|TRBV4-3|TRBJ2-1|-
TGCGCCAGCAGCCAAGAGTGGGAGCGCGTCTCCTACAATGAGCAGTTCTTC
CASSQEWERVSYNEQFF
>many|TRBV20-1|TRBJ2-1|TRBD2
TGCAGTGCTAGATTGGGACTAGCGGGGTACAATGAGCAGTTCTTC
CSARLGLAGYNEQFF
>few|TRBV20-1|TRBJ2-7|TRBD1
TGCAGTGCTAGACCAGGACAGGACGAGCAGTACTTC
CSARPGQDEQYF
>few|TRBV5-6|TRBJ2-1|-
TGTGCCAGCAGCTCGACGGGCTTCAGCTCCTACAATGAGCAGTTCTTC
CASSSTGFSSYNEQFF
>-|TRBV6-1|TRBJ1-2|-
TGTGCCAGCAAGTCGGGGGGGCATGACTATGGCTACACCTTC
CASKSGGHDYGYTF
>few|TRBV29-1|TRBJ2-1|TRBD1
TGCAGCGCCGAGGACAGGAGCTCCTACAATGAGCAGTTCTTC
CSAEDRSSYNEQFF
>few|TRBV6-5|TRBJ1-2|TRBD1
TGTGCCAGCAGTTACTATGTAGGGACAGGAGGATCCTATGGCTACACCTTC
CASSYYVGTGGSYGYTF
>-|TRBV12-3/TRBV12-4|TRBJ1-5|-
TGTGCCAGCAGCATGGGGCAGGGCGGTCAGCCCCAGCATTTT
CASSMGQGGQPQHF
>few|TRBV7-9|TRBJ2-5|TRBD1
TGTGCCAGCAGCTCCTTAGGACAGGGTCGGGAGACCCAGTACTTC
CASSSLGQGRETQYF
>-|TRBV6-2/TRBV6-3|TRBJ1-1|-
TGTGCCAGCAGTCCCCAGGGACGATTGGGGAACACTGAAGCTTTCTTT
CASSPQGRLGNTEAFF
>few|TRBV19|TRBJ2-5|-
TGTGCCAGTAGTATGGAACTAGCTGAAGAGACCCAGTACTTC
CASSMELAEETQYF
>few|TRBV7-9|TRBJ2-2|-
TGTGCCAGCAGCTTCCCCCCCGGGACCCCCGGAGGGGAGCTGTTTTTT
CASSFPPGTPGGELFF
>-|TRBV18|TRBJ2-5|-
TGTGCCAGCTCACCAGAGACAGGGACCCAGTACTTC
CASSPETGTQYF
>few|TRBV24-1|TRBJ2-7|-
TGTGCCACCAGTCCCGGGCCCGCCTACGAGCAGTACTTC
CATSPGPAYEQYF
>few|TRBV5-5|TRBJ1-1|-
TGTGCCAGCAGCTTGGTGGCCACTGAAGCTTTCTTT
CASSLVATEAFF
>many|TRBV7-8|TRBJ2-1|-
TGTGCCAGCAGCTTACGCGGGATGGGCAATGAGCAGTTCTTC
CASSLRGMGNEQFF
>many|TRBV20-1|TRBJ2-5|TRBD2
TGCAGTGCTAGACCCGGGACAGTTAGCGGGAGGGCCCAAGAGACCCAGTACTTC
CSARPGTVSGRAQETQYF
>many|TRBV29-1|TRBJ1-2|-
TGCAGCGTTGCTGTATGGGGGACTAACTATGGCTACACCTTC
CSVAVWGTNYGYTF
>-|TRBV18|TRBJ1-1|-
TGTGCCAGCTCACCAAGTGGGGAGTGGAACACTGAAGCTTTCTTT
CASSPSGEWNTEAFF
>many|TRBV12-3/TRBV12-4|TRBJ1-1|-
TGTGCCAGCAGTTTGGGGCTGAGTGGGATGAACACTGAAGCTTTCTTT
CASSLGLSGMNTEAFF
>few|TRBV25-1|TRBJ2-7|-
TGTGCCAGCAGTGGCGAGGGGGAGCAGTACTTC
CASSGEGEQYF
>-|TRBV19|TRBJ2-7|TRBD1
TGTGCCAGTAGCCACTCGCCGGGACAGGGGTCATCCTACGAGCAGTACTTC
CASSHSPGQGSSYEQYF
>-|TRBV12-3/TRBV12-4|TRBJ1-2|-
TGTGCCAGCACCAGGGACCGGAAAAACTATGGCTACACCTTC
CASTRDRKNYGYTF
>-|TRBV12-3/TRBV12-4|TRBJ2-2|TRBD1
TGTGCCAGCAGTTCCCCGACAGGGGGCATGACCGGGGAGCTGTTTTTT
CASSSPTGGMTGELFF
>-|TRBV20-1|TRBJ2-3|-
TGCAGTGCCGAAGCGGAATATTCTAGCACAGATACGCAGTATTTT
CSAEAEYSSTDTQYF
>-|TRBV9|TRBJ2-3|TRBD2
TGTGCCAGCAGCGTATCTCGACTAGCGGGATACACAGATACGCAGTATTTT
CASSVSRLAGYTDTQYF
>few|TRBV30|TRBJ1-4|-
TGTGCCTGGAACGGGGGACCTGGAGAAAAACTGTTTTTT
CAWNGGPGEKLFF
>-|TRBV20-1|TRBJ2-1|TRBD2
TGCAGTGCCTGGGGACTAGCGGATAGTAATGAGCAGTTCTTC
CSAWGLADSNEQFF
>-|TRBV7-9|TRBJ1-2|TRBD1
TGTGCCAGCAGCTCCCAGAGTCGACAGGGGAGTTATGGCTACACCTTC
CASSSQSRQGSYGYTF
>-|TRBV7-2|TRBJ2-1|-
TGTGCCAGCAGCTTAGGACTCGTCAATGAGCAGTTCTTC
CASSLGLVNEQFF
>-|TRBV15|TRBJ2-3|-
TGTGCCACCAGCAGGGAACCTAGCACAGATACGCAGTATTTT
CATSREPSTDTQYF
>-|TRBV12-3/TRBV12-4|TRBJ2-7|-
TGTGCCAGCAGTTTAGTTGCGAGGAGCGAGCAGTACTTC
CASSLVARSEQYF
>many|TRBV5-1|TRBJ2-1|-
TGCGCCAGCAGCTTGGGGCAGGCCGCCTACAATGAGCAGTTCTTC
CASSLGQAAYNEQFF
>-|TRBV20-1|TRBJ2-7|TRBD1
TGCAGTGCGCAGTCTGGGGACAGGGGAATCCACGAGCAGTACTTC
CSAQSGDRGIHEQYF
>many|TRBV18|TRBJ1-2|TRBD1
TGTGCCAGCTCACCGTCGGCAGGGGGTGACTATGGCTACACCTTC
CASSPSAGGDYGYTF
>few|TRBV10-3|TRBJ1-1|-
TGTGCCATCAGTGAAACTAGGGGGGCTGAAGCTTTCTTT
CAISETRGAEAFF
>few|TRBV6-1|TRBJ2-3|-
TGTGCCAGCAGAAGAGTCTGGGGGGCCGGGGCAGATACGCAGTATTTT
CASRRVWGAGADTQYF
>-|TRBV6-4|TRBJ2-3|TRBD1
TGTGCCAGCAGTACCGAGGCCCAGGGGGCGGATACGCAGTATTTT
CASSTEAQGADTQYF